This passage covers 10 T cell receptor beta chains from one sample sequenced in a study of HIV-infected children after antiretroviral therapy interruption. The treatment was: PENTA 11 planned treatment interruption arm or continuous ART arm. Unique molecular identifiers were included in an RNA-based 3' RACE TCR library. One entry per CDR3 protein results from TCRdb running MiXCR on the 3' RACE reads. The sample lists 90,000 or so distinct CDR3 sequences; approximately 6.9% were seen once. Sequenced material: CD45RA+ CD4+ T cells from PBMCs, pooled from several time points, taken from a donor given antiretroviral therapy, either interrupted or continuous. As to subset: naive CD4+ CD45RA+ CD45RO- T cells. These receptors all stem from a pool of human donors with HIV.

This clonotype was detected a few times. J is TRBJ1-2 and V is TRBV2, with no clear D. The germline CDR1 and CDR2 sequences are SNHLY and FYNNEI. The CDR3 is 19 amino acids. The V gene lost 5 bases and the J gene lost 6 bases, with 31 bases spanning the gap. CDR3 DNA: TGTGCCAGCAGTCTCGCCTTGGAAGACCGATTTGGAGCGGTTGATGGCTACACCTTC. This encodes CASSLALEDRFGAVDGYTF.

This chain links TRBV9 with TRBJ2-1; D is possibly TRBD1 (6 bases). Trimming took 0 bases from V and 4 from J, leaving 11 bases between them. CDR3 size: 15 residues. Looked up from germline, CDR1 is SGDLS and CDR2 is YYNGEE. CDR3 coding DNA: TGTGCCAGCAGCGTAGAGGGGGACCCGTACAATGAGCAGTTCTTC. Its translation: CASSVEGDPYNEQFF.

This clonotype was seen at least ten times. The genes are TRBV6-9 and TRBJ2-7; D is undetermined. Trimming pared 4 bases from V and 0 bases from J, leaving 10 bases between. This CDR3 has 14 residues. The V gene's germline CDR1 is MNHGY and CDR2 SVAAGI. The CDR3 region is CASSSRDLSYEQYF. The CDR3 nucleotides read TGTGCCAGCAGTTCCCGTGACCTCTCCTACGAGCAGTACTTC.

This clonotype has a handful of counts. The V and J genes are TRBV6-6 and TRBJ2-5, with D unresolved. The CDR3 runs to 12 residues. V gave up 5 bases and J gave up 5 bases, with 9 bases separating them. Germline lookup yields CDR1 MNHNY and CDR2 SVGAGI (reference sequence). The CDR3 bases are TGTGCCAGCAGTGCGAGACCCGAGACCCAGTACTTC. This codes for CASSARPETQYF.

This clonotype has a handful of counts. Written as DNA, the CDR3 is TGTGCCAGTAGTATAGGTGACAGGCTCAATCAGCCCCAGCATTTT. Translated: CASSIGDRLNQPQHF. The gene calls are TRBV19 and TRBJ1-5; D is possibly TRBD1 (6 bases). CDR1 and CDR2 (germline): LNHDA, SQIVND (reference sequence). V lost 1 base and J lost 3, with 10 bases in between. The CDR3 covers 15 residues.

In its sample, this clonotype was seen many times. CDR3: CASSVTSGNKETQYF. As DNA, the CDR3 is TGCGCCAGCAGTGTGACTAGCGGAAATAAAGAGACCCAGTACTTC. The chain couples TRBV10-2 to TRBJ2-5, with TRBD2 matching 9 bases. J gave up 3 bases and V 4 bases, and 6 bases lay outside the gene matches. Germline CDR1 reads WSHSY; CDR2 reads SAAADI. The CDR3 covers 15 residues.

This clonotype was observed many times. The V and J genes are TRBV20-1 and TRBJ2-3; the D gene is possibly TRBD2 (5 bases). Germline V CDR1 and CDR2: DFQATT, SNEGSKA (reference sequence). This CDR3 has 10 amino acids. The CDR3 reads CRSGSDTQYF. The CDR3 region has the DNA TGCAGGAGCGGATCGGATACGCAGTATTTT.

This clonotype was counted ten times or more. V is TRBV18 and J is TRBJ2-7; D is possibly TRBD1 or TRBD2 (5 bases each). Trimming removed 1 base at V and 2 bases at J, with 9 bases between. CDR1 and CDR2 from the germline V gene are KGHSH and LQKENI. The CDR3 is 14 amino acids. The DNA of the CDR3 is TGTGCCAGCTCACCACGGGACGGAGCCTACGAGCAGTACTTC. Amino acids: CASSPRDGAYEQYF.

This clonotype has a count of ten or more. This sequence joins TRBV18 and TRBJ1-5; perhaps TRBD1 as D (6 bases). The V gene's germline CDR1 is KGHSH and CDR2 LQKENI. V gave up 6 bases and J gave up 0 bases, with 9 bases separating them. This CDR3 comprises 14 residues. For the CDR3, the DNA is TGTGCCAGCTCGGAGGGGGTTAGCAATCAGCCCCAGCATTTT. Protein: CASSEGVSNQPQHF.

This clonotype has ten or more counts. The rearrangement joins TRBV7-2 to TRBJ2-7, with unresolved D. Germline CDR1 SGHTA, CDR2 FQGNSA. The CDR3 is 14 amino acids. Trimming took 5 bases from V and 1 from J, leaving 12 bases between them. Here the CDR3 DNA reads TGTGCCAGCAGCCTACGGGCTCCTTCCTACGAGCAGTACTTC. Amino acids: CASSLRAPSYEQYF.